The 31 T cell receptor beta chains listed next were all sequenced from one sample in a study of tumor-infiltrating lymphocytes in localized non-small cell lung cancer. Profiled with immunoSEQ multiplex PCR; TCRdb holds only in-frame clones, not every one. The sample holds nearly 9,500 clones; approximately 84% are singletons and the top ten take 6.9%. The sequenced material came from uninvolved lung tissue not adjacent to the tumor. These receptors were taken from a human donor with non-small cell lung cancer.

V gene TRBV19 combines with J gene TRBJ1-1; D gene unclear. CDR1 and CDR2 (germline): LNHDA, SQIVND (reference sequence). This CDR3 comprises 9 residues. With 3 bases removed from V and 11 bases from J, the gap between germline ends came to 4 bases. The CDR3 loop reads CASSMQAFF. In DNA form, the CDR3 reads TGTGCCAGTAGTATGCAGGCTTTCTTT. The full variable domain, with the rest looked up from reference TRBV19 and TRBJ1-1, is DGGITQSPKYLFRKEGQNVTLSCEQNLNHDAMYWYRQDPGQGLRLIYYSQIVNDFQKGDIAEGYSVSREKKESFPLTVTSAQKNPTAFYLCASSMQAFFGQGTRLTVV.

The chain has TRBV29-1 and TRBJ2-3, with 12 bases lining up with TRBD1. V trimming: 1 base; J trimming: 3 bases; junction bases outside the gene matches: 5. The germline V gene encodes CDR1 SQVTM and CDR2 ANQGSEA. The CDR3 runs to 16 residues. The CDR3: CSVEGEGQGATDTQYF. DNA of the CDR3: TGCAGCGTTGAAGGGGAGGGACAGGGGGCAACAGATACGCAGTATTTT.

The chain combines TRBV27 with TRBJ1-2; 7 nucleotides align to TRBD1. The CDR3 covers 15 residues. Per germline, CDR1 MNHEY and CDR2 SMNVEV (reference sequence). Trimming at V came to 5 bases and at J to 4 bases, leaving 10 bases not matched to a gene. The CDR3 sequence is CASSPLYRGSYGYTF. The CDR3 DNA reads as TGTGCCAGCAGTCCGCTCTACAGGGGTTCCTATGGCTACACCTTC.

The rearrangement joins TRBV5-6 to TRBJ2-7; TRBD2 matches 11 bases. The CDR3 is made up of 15 amino acids. With V trimmed by 4 bases and J by 1 base, 4 bases remained unmatched. Germline values: CDR1 SGHDT, CDR2 YYEEEE. The CDR3 nucleotides read TGTGCCAGCAGCGCGGGACTAGCGGAATCCTACGAGCAGTACTTC. This encodes CASSAGLAESYEQYF. Complete variable domain (other parts from reference TRBV5-6 and TRBJ2-7): DAGVTQSPTHLIKTRGQQVTLRCSPKSGHDTVSWYQQALGQGPQFIFQYYEEEERQRGNFPDRFSGHQFPNYSSELNVNALLLGDSALYLCASSAGLAESYEQYFGPGTRLTVT.

The chain is built from TRBV4-1 and TRBJ1-1; no reliable D call. V shed 5 bases and J shed 12 bases, with 31 bases lying between them. Germline CDR1 and CDR2: MGHRA and YSYEKL. CDR3 length: 17 amino acids. The DNA for the CDR3 is TGCGCCAGCAGCGTTAGTCCGGCCTCCACCCCGGCGGCGGTCCCTTTCTTT. This gives the protein CASSVSPASTPAAVPFF.

The rearrangement links TRBV5-6 to TRBJ1-5; the D gene is possibly TRBD1 (5 bases). Trimming removed 4 bases at V and 0 bases at J, with 11 bases between. Germline lookup yields CDR1 SGHDT and CDR2 YYEEEE. This CDR3 is built from 15 residues. CDR3 protein: CASSAQGYSNQPQHF. The CDR3, as DNA: TGTGCCAGCAGCGCTCAGGGATATAGCAATCAGCCCCAGCATTTT.

The V gene is TRBV10-2, the J gene TRBJ1-4; 9 bases match TRBD1. The CDR3 loop spans 14 amino acids. The V segment lost 6 bases and the J segment 6 bases; nucleotides outside the gene matches: 5. Germline V gene lookup returns CDR1 WSHSY and CDR2 SAAADI. The CDR3 here is CASRPGQGDEKLFF. The CDR3, as DNA: TGCGCCAGCAGGCCGGGACAGGGTGATGAAAAACTGTTTTTT.

The chain combines TRBV7-2 with TRBJ1-2; D may be TRBD1 (6 bases). Trimming stripped 0 bases from V and 2 bases from J, with 19 bases between. This CDR3 has 18 amino acids. Germline V gene data show CDR1 as SGHTA and CDR2 as FQGNSA. Written as DNA, the CDR3 is TGTGCCAGCAGCTTAGCCCCGGGGGCCCGGCTGCGAAACTATGGCTACACCTTC. The encoded protein is CASSLAPGARLRNYGYTF.

The V and J genes are TRBV5-6 and TRBJ1-1; D possibly corresponds to TRBD1 (5 bases). V was trimmed by 5 bases and J by 2 bases, leaving 10 bases between them. CDR3 length equals 13 residues. Germline V CDR1 and CDR2: SGHDT, YYEEEE. The CDR3 region has the DNA TGTGCCAGCAGACAGGTGGGCAACACTGAAGCTTTCTTT. Translation: CASRQVGNTEAFF.

This rearrangement joins TRBV5-1 to TRBJ2-7, with 7 bases matching TRBD1. The CDR3 contains 14 residues. The junction had 5 bases not matched to a gene; V was cut back by 4 bases and J by 1 base. From germline, CDR1 is SGHRS and CDR2 YFSETQ. The chain's CDR3 is CASSLGTVSYEQYF. Written as DNA, the CDR3 is TGCGCCAGCAGCCTAGGGACAGTGTCCTACGAGCAGTACTTC. Full variable domain (rest looked up from reference TRBV5-1 and TRBJ2-7): KAGVTQTPRYLIKTRGQQVTLSCSPISGHRSVSWYQQTPGQGLQFLFEYFSETQRNKGNFPGRFSGRQFSNSRSEMNVSTLELGDSALYLCASSLGTVSYEQYFGPGTRLTVT.

The gene calls are TRBV5-4 and TRBJ2-7; either TRBD1 or TRBD2 may fit D (5 bases each). Trimming took off 4 bases at V and 2 bases at J, with 19 bases between the two ends. The CDR3 is 16 amino acids. Per the germline V gene, CDR1 is SGHNT and CDR2 is YYREEE (reference sequence). CDR3 protein: CASSPGSGTPPYEQYF. The CDR3 coding sequence is TGTGCCAGCAGCCCCGGATCAGGGACCCCACCCTACGAGCAGTACTTC.

The V call is TRBV7-2, the J call TRBJ1-5; D may be TRBD1 (5 bases). The CDR3 loop spans 16 amino acids. Germline-derived CDR1 and CDR2 are SGHTA and FQGNSA. Trimming pared 4 bases from V and 2 bases from J, leaving 15 bases between. This CDR3 is CASSSVGGIGNQPQHF. DNA for the CDR3: TGTGCCAGCAGCTCCGTTGGGGGGATCGGCAATCAGCCCCAGCATTTT.

The J gene is TRBJ2-7, the V gene TRBV6-5; 8 nucleotides align to TRBD1. The CDR3 totals 15 residues. The germline V gene encodes CDR1 MNHEY and CDR2 SVGAGI. The ends lost 2 bases at V and 6 bases at J; junction bases unmatched: 9. CDR3 DNA: TGTGCCAGCAGTTACCGCGACAGGGGTGGGGGCGAGCAGTACTTC. It encodes CASSYRDRGGGEQYF.

This clone appeared once. The chain carries TRBV4-1 and TRBJ1-5; D uncertain. Germline loops: CDR1 MGHRA, CDR2 YSYEKL. The CDR3 has 17 residues. Trimming removed 4 bases at V and 0 bases at J, with 16 bases between. The CDR3 reads CASSPTQWQNSNQPQHF. The CDR3 DNA follows: TGCGCCAGCAGCCCTACCCAGTGGCAGAATAGCAATCAGCCCCAGCATTTT.

CDR3 loop: CASSQEDSYNQPQHF. The DNA of the CDR3 is TGTGCCAGCAGCCAGGAGGACAGCTACAATCAGCCCCAGCATTTT. V usage is TRBV7-8 and J usage is TRBJ1-5, with D tentatively TRBD1 (6 bases). The CDR3 totals 15 residues. CDR1 and CDR2 (germline): SGHVS, FQNEAQ. Between the trimmed V and J ends, which lost 5 bases and 3 bases, there was a span of 14 bases.

This rearrangement joins TRBV7-3 to TRBJ1-1; 8 nucleotides match TRBD1. Germline CDR1 is SGHTA and CDR2 is FQGTGA. V shed 5 bases and J 5 bases; nucleotides not matched to a gene: 4. This CDR3 has 13 residues. The CDR3 is CASSEQGETEAFF. The CDR3 region has the DNA TGTGCCAGCAGCGAACAGGGGGAAACTGAAGCTTTCTTT.

This clone has just a few counts. The chain joins TRBV2 to TRBJ2-1; possible D gene TRBD2, 6 bases. V shed 4 bases and J shed 0 bases, with 13 bases lying between them. The CDR3 contains 16 residues. Germline V gene data show CDR1 as SNHLY and CDR2 as FYNNEI. CDR3 amino acids: CASSARGLSSYNEQFF. As DNA, the CDR3 is TGTGCCAGCAGTGCGCGGGGACTGAGCTCCTACAATGAGCAGTTCTTC. Variable domain in full (rest from reference TRBV2 and TRBJ2-1): EPEVTQTPSHQVTQMGQEVILRCVPISNHLYFYWYRQILGQKVEFLVSFYNNEISEKSEIFDDQFSVERPDGSNFTLKIRSTKLEDSAMYFCASSARGLSSYNEQFFGPGTRLTVL.

The chain recombines TRBV30 with TRBJ1-5, with D unclear. Germline lookup yields CDR1 GTSNPN and CDR2 SVGIG (reference sequence). There are 15 residues in the CDR3. V was clipped by 2 bases and J by 2 bases, with 13 bases between them. The CDR3 loop reads CAWSPLTLGNQPQHF. The DNA for the CDR3 is TGTGCCTGGAGTCCCCTTACCCTAGGCAATCAGCCCCAGCATTTT.

The rearrangement uses TRBV5-1 and TRBJ1-2; 9 positions match TRBD1. CDR3 length equals 14 residues. The V gene's germline CDR1 is SGHRS and CDR2 YFSETQ. Trimming removed 4 bases from V and 4 bases from J; junction bases left unmatched: 5. CDR3 loop: CASSPGTGTYGYTF. The DNA for the CDR3 is TGCGCCAGCAGCCCCGGGACAGGGACCTATGGCTACACCTTC. The full variable domain, with the rest looked up from reference TRBV5-1 and TRBJ1-2, is KAGVTQTPRYLIKTRGQQVTLSCSPISGHRSVSWYQQTPGQGLQFLFEYFSETQRNKGNFPGRFSGRQFSNSRSEMNVSTLELGDSALYLCASSPGTGTYGYTFGSGTRLTVV.

This rearrangement joins TRBV29-1 to TRBJ2-1; 10 positions agree with TRBD2. Germline V lookup: CDR1 SQVTM, CDR2 ANQGSEA. CDR3 length: 17 residues. The ends lost 6 bases at V and 4 bases at J; junction bases unmatched: 15. Here the CDR3 reads CSVEQAGGPFLYNEQFF. The CDR3 DNA reads as TGCAGCGTCGAGCAAGCGGGGGGGCCGTTCCTTTACAATGAGCAGTTCTTC.

There are a few counts of this clone. The rearrangement joins TRBV6-6 to TRBJ1-2, with 8 bases fitting TRBD1. The CDR3 extends over 14 amino acids. CDR1 and CDR2 (germline): MNHNY, SVGAGI (reference sequence). The trim removed 6 bases at V and 3 bases at J, leaving 6 bases unmatched. The DNA of the CDR3 is TGTGCCAGCAGGACCGGACAGGGAGACTATGGCTACACCTTC. Protein: CASRTGQGDYGYTF.

The chain carries TRBV6-6 and TRBJ2-3; 11 bases agree with TRBD1. Germline V gene sequence: CDR1 MNHNY, CDR2 SVGAGI (reference sequence). With 2 bases clipped from V and 4 bases from J, the junction kept 2 bases outside the gene matches. The CDR3 contains 15 residues. The CDR3 DNA reads as TGTGCCAGCAGTTACAGGACAGGGGGCGCAGATACGCAGTATTTT. It yields the protein CASSYRTGGADTQYF.

This sequence joins TRBV19 and TRBJ1-2; D not resolved. The germline V gene has CDR1 LNHDA and CDR2 SQIVND (reference sequence). The V end lost 7 bases, the J end lost 4 bases, and 22 bases lay between the germline ends. CDR3 length equals 16 residues. The CDR3 sequence is CASTFNRAIGFYGYTF. The CDR3 region has the DNA TGTGCCAGTACCTTCAACCGGGCCATCGGATTCTATGGCTACACCTTC. The full variable domain, rest sourced from reference TRBV19 and TRBJ1-2, is DGGITQSPKYLFRKEGQNVTLSCEQNLNHDAMYWYRQDPGQGLRLIYYSQIVNDFQKGDIAEGYSVSREKKESFPLTVTSAQKNPTAFYLCASTFNRAIGFYGYTFGSGTRLTVV.

J is TRBJ1-1 and V is TRBV10-2; D unresolved. Trimming took 3 bases from V and 11 from J, leaving 10 bases between them. The germline gives CDR1 WSHSY, CDR2 SAAADI. This CDR3 has 11 residues. The DNA of the CDR3 is TGCGCCAGCAGTGAAGGCTTGGAGGCTTTCTTT. This codes for CASSEGLEAFF.

The chain recombines TRBV28 with TRBJ1-1, with TRBD1 matching over 8 bases. The CDR3 runs 13 residues. The germline CDR1 and CDR2 sequences are MDHEN and SYDVKM. J gave up 4 bases and V 6 bases, and 4 bases lay outside the gene matches. This CDR3 is CASRIGTGTEAFF. The CDR3 region has the DNA TGTGCCAGCAGGATTGGGACAGGCACTGAAGCTTTCTTT.

The V gene is TRBV27, the J gene TRBJ2-7; no definite D call. Germline assignment: CDR1 MNHEY and CDR2 SMNVEV (reference sequence). The CDR3 is 12 amino acids. The V end lost 3 bases, the J end lost 6 bases, and 9 bases lay between the germline ends. CDR3 sequence (DNA): TGTGCCAGCAGTTTCAATGGACGCGAGCAGTACTTC. Its protein is CASSFNGREQYF.

The chain uses TRBV19 and TRBJ2-3; no reliable D call. The CDR3 is 12 amino acids. The germline V gene has CDR1 LNHDA and CDR2 SQIVND (reference sequence). Trimming removed 0 bases at V and 6 bases at J, with 4 bases between. The CDR3, as DNA: TGTGCCAGTAGTATAGAGGGGGATACGCAGTATTTT. Protein product: CASSIEGDTQYF.

This clone appeared once. This chain uses TRBV10-1 with TRBJ2-7, with a tentative D call TRBD2 (7 bases). The CDR3 loop spans 17 amino acids. The germline CDR1 and CDR2 sequences are WNHNN and SYGVQD (reference sequence). Deletions cut 0 bases from V and 0 bases from J, with 15 bases between. CDR3 region: CASSESGGGYPSYEQYF. The CDR3 coding sequence is TGCGCCAGCAGTGAGTCGGGGGGGGGCTACCCCTCCTACGAGCAGTACTTC.

The rearrangement uses TRBV5-5 and TRBJ1-2, with TRBD1 matching over 7 bases. CDR1 is SGHKS and CDR2 is YYEKEE in the germline V gene (reference sequence). The CDR3 loop spans 14 amino acids. V shed 5 bases, J shed 5 bases, and the junction held 9 bases outside the gene matches. CDR3 bases: TGTGCCAGCAGTTTGACCGACAGGGAGTATGGCTACACCTTC. Amino acid sequence: CASSLTDREYGYTF.

This clone was detected once. Other DNA sequences of this sample code for an identical CDR3. The chain has TRBV2 and TRBJ2-3; D unresolved. Germline loops: CDR1 SNHLY, CDR2 FYNNEI. V lost 2 bases and J 3 bases, leaving 12 bases between the germline ends. The CDR3 extends over 15 amino acids. The CDR3 here is CASSEQAASTDTQYF. The CDR3 coding sequence is TGTGCCAGCAGTGAACAAGCCGCTAGTACAGATACGCAGTATTTT.

This sequence joins TRBV7-3 and TRBJ2-3; D might be TRBD1 or TRBD2, each matching 5 bases. The germline CDR1 and CDR2 sequences are SGHTA and FQGTGA. V lost 1 base, J lost 0 bases, and 23 bases lay in between. This CDR3 comprises 20 residues. The CDR3 sequence is CASSLIGAPTGAPSTDTQYF. The CDR3 coding sequence is TGTGCCAGCAGCTTAATTGGGGCTCCGACCGGGGCCCCTAGCACAGATACGCAGTATTTT.